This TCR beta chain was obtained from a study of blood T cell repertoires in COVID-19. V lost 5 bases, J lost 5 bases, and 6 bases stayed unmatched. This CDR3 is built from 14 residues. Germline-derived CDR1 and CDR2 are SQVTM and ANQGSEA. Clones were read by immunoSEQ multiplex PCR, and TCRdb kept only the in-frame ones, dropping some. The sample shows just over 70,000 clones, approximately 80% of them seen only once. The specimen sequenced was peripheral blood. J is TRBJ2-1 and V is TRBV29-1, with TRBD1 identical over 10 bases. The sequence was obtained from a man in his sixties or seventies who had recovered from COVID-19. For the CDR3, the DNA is TGCAGCGTTTTAAAAGGGACAGGGGACAATGAGCAGTTCTTC. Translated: CSVLKGTGDNEQFF.